The text below deals with one T cell receptor (beta chain). In the original workflow: Researchers report that nucleated cell counts were estimated from reference gene primer amplification. Sequencing used immunoSEQ multiplex PCR; TCRdb keeps in-frame clones, though not all of them. That table is the source of V, J and clone size, and D and trimming were worked out from the DNA. The table has about 42,000 clones, about 86% seen once. The entry originates in a study of blood T cell repertoires in COVID-19. The overall study: Both acute and convalescent COVID-19 samples were obtained from the United States, Italy and Spain. PBMCs, B-cell-depleted T cells, or T cells were the source of the cDNA or gDNA that made up the material.

CDR3 length equals 14 residues. V shed 4 bases and J 6 bases; nucleotides not matched to a gene: 10. Germline V gene sequence: CDR1 SQVTM, CDR2 ANQGSEA. The specimen was peripheral blood. V usage is TRBV29-1 and J usage is TRBJ1-2, with 8 bases identical to TRBD1. The receptor was derived from a man aged 65-85 years with acute or convalescent COVID-19. CDR3 protein: CSVGRDTGGHGYTF. In DNA, the CDR3 is TGCAGCGTTGGTCGGGATACAGGGGGGCATGGCTACACCTTC. Full variable domain (missing parts from reference TRBV29-1 and TRBJ1-2): SAVISQKPSRDICQRGTSLTIQCQVDSQVTMMFWYRQQPGQSLTLIATANQGSEATYESGFVIDKFPISRPNLTFSTLTVSNMSPEDSSIYLCSVGRDTGGHGYTFGSGTRLTVV.